This T cell receptor (beta chain) emerged from a study of early T cells in non-severe SARS-CoV-2 infection. About the research overall: Whole-blood bulk RNA, unsorted, was sequenced, and chains were unpaired.

The length of the CDR3 is 12 residues. Per germline, CDR1 GTSNPN and CDR2 SVGIG (reference sequence). V was shortened by 0 bases and J by 4 bases, with 6 bases between the two germline ends. Findings and limits, study-wide: Clonotype matching in VDJdb favored anti-spike CD8 responses and did not capture private and CD4 specificities.

The TCR library protocol was used to attach unique molecular identifiers. These identifiers were attached to individual cDNA molecules. TCRdb ran MiXCR on the 5' RACE reads and lists one entry per CDR3 protein. Among approximately 65,000 distinct CDR3 sequences listed, 9% to 15% were seen once. This clonotype has only one observation. Antigen unknown. The chain is built from TRBV30 and TRBJ1-2, with D unresolved. The sample was whole blood. This receptor was taken from an adult who was a healthcare worker with PCR-confirmed SARS-CoV-2 infection or an uninfected control (not recorded which). The CDR3 here is CAWSVRSYGYTF. CDR3 coding DNA: TGTGCCTGGAGTGTGAGGAGCTATGGCTACACCTTC.